This T cell receptor beta chain came from a study of blood T cell repertoires in COVID-19. Study-wide context: The United States, Italy and Spain supplied acute and convalescent COVID-19 samples.

The germline V gene encodes CDR1 MNHEY and CDR2 SVGAGI. The CDR3 length is 15 residues. Trimming cost V 6 bases and J 2 bases, with 16 bases left between them. In the authors' methods: Amplification from reference gene primers served as the basis for estimated nucleated cell counts. TCRdb's copy holds only in-frame clones and misses some; the assay was immunoSEQ multiplex PCR. Clonal size and the V and J genes are those of that table, whereas D and trimming came from the DNA. The profile shows 450,000 or so clones, 85% to 90% of them singletons. Patients at the Seattle site were enrolled during active infection and followed longitudinally.

This chain joins TRBV6-5 and TRBJ1-1; no firm D call. The clonotype originates from a man younger than 30 with COVID-19, enrolled during active disease. Input material: peripheral blood. For the CDR3, the DNA is TGTGCCAGCAGAGAGCATAGAACAGTAAACACTGAAGCTTTCTTT. It encodes CASREHRTVNTEAFF.